The T cell receptor (beta chain) described here comes from a study of T cells in localized non-small cell lung cancer. Broader study findings: Only one tumor region went through sequencing, so heterogeneity may still be there. Adjacent lung was found to contain a median roughly 58 of the top 100 tumor clones.

V gave up 7 bases and J gave up 10 bases; unmatched junction bases: 7. CDR3 length equals 13 residues. CDR1 is LNHDA, CDR2 SQIVND, per germline (reference sequence). This clone was recorded once. The target antigen is unknown. Generated by immunoSEQ multiplex PCR, the TCRdb table keeps only in-frame clones and is missing some. The profile shows fewer than 2,500 clones, 30% to 40% of them singletons. Neighbouring lung, lacking atypia, was collected no less than 2 cm away from the tumor margin. This TCR derives from a man aged 40 to 70 with stage II lung adenocarcinoma. The rearrangement uses TRBV19 and TRBJ2-1; 10 bases align to TRBD2. Sequencing was performed on normal lung tissue next to the tumor, taken before any cancer treatment. The CDR3 region has the DNA TGTGCCAGTACCATGTTAGCGGGAGGCGAGCAGTTCTTC. Translated, it gives CASTMLAGGEQFF. Full variable domain (rest looked up from reference TRBV19 and TRBJ2-1): DGGITQSPKYLFRKEGQNVTLSCEQNLNHDAMYWYRQDPGQGLRLIYYSQIVNDFQKGDIAEGYSVSREKKESFPLTVTSAQKNPTAFYLCASTMLAGGEQFFGPGTRLTVL.